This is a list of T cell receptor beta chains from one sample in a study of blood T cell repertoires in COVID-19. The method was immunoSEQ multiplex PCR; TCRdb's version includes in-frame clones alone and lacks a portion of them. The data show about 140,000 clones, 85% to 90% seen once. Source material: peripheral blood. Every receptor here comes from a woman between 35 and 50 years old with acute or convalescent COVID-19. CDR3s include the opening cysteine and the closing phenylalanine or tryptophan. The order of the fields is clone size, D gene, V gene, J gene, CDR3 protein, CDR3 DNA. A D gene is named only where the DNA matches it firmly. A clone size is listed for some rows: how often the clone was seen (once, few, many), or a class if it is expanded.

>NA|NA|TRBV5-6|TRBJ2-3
CASSSSVGTQYF
TGTGCCAGCAGCAGTAGCGTGGGTACGCAGTATTTT
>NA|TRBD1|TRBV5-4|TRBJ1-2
CASTPGRGLNYGYTF
TGTGCCAGCACCCCGGGCAGGGGGCTCAACTATGGCTACACCTTC
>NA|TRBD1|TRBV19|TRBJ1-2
CASSTYRDREGGGYTF
TGTGCCAGTAGTACTTACCGGGACAGGGAAGGGGGCGGCTACACCTTC
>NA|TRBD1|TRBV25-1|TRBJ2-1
CASSGSGTDNEQFF
TGTGCCAGCAGTGGATCCGGGACAGACAATGAGCAGTTCTTC
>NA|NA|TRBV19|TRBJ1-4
CASSKGAYVEKLFF
TGTGCCAGTAGTAAAGGGGCCTATGTGGAAAAACTGTTTTTT
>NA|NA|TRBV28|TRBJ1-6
CASSDEDSPLHF
TGTGCCAGCAGCGACGAGGATTCACCCCTCCACTTT
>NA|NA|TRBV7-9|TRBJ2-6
CANGGAGTGYGANVLTF
TGTGCCAACGGGGGGGCCGGGACAGGGTATGGGGCCAACGTCCTGACTTTC
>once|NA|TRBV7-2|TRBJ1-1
CASSPGQWGAEAFF
TGTGCCAGCAGCCCCGGACAGTGGGGCGCTGAAGCTTTCTTT
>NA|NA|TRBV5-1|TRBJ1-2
CASSVPTGTPYGYTF
TGCGCCAGCAGCGTACCTACCGGGACACCTTATGGCTACACCTTC
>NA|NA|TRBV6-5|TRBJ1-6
CASSPYNSPLHF
TGTGCCAGCAGCCCATATAATTCACCCCTCCACTTT
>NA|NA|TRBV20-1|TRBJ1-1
CSASQQKNTEAFF
TGCAGTGCTAGTCAACAGAAGAACACTGAAGCTTTCTTT
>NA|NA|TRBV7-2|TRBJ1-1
CASSLGGVTEAFF
TGTGCCAGCAGCTTAGGGGGGGTCACTGAAGCTTTCTTT
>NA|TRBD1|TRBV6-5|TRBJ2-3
CASSYQQGAGDTQYF
TGTGCCAGCAGTTACCAACAGGGGGCCGGGGATACGCAGTATTTT
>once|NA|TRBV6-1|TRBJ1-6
CASSETGSGAPLHF
TGTGCCAGCAGTGAAACGGGAAGTGGGGCACCCCTCCACTTT
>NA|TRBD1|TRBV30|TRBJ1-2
CAWSGDREAYGYTF
TGTGCCTGGAGTGGAGACAGGGAGGCCTATGGCTACACCTTC
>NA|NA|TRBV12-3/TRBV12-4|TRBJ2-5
CASSGWGEETQYF
TGTGCCAGCAGTGGATGGGGGGAAGAGACCCAGTACTTC
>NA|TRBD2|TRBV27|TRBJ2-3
CASSLWGGDSDTQYF
TGTGCCAGCAGTTTATGGGGGGGTGACTCAGATACGCAGTATTTT
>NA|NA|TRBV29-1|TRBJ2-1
CSVNELAHEQFF
TGCAGCGTTAACGAACTAGCACATGAGCAGTTCTTC
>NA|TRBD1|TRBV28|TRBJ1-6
CASWDRAESPLHF
TGTGCCAGCTGGGACAGGGCTGAATCACCCCTCCACTTT
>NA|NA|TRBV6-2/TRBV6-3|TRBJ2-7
CASSTETIGRTYEQYF
TGTGCCAGCAGTACAGAGACTATCGGTCGTACCTACGAGCAGTACTTC
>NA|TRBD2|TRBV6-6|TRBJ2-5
CASDTGTIIWETQYF
TGTGCCAGTGATACCGGGACTATCATTTGGGAGACCCAGTACTTC
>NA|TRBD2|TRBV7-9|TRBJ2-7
CASSQTLAGGKNEQYF
TGTGCCAGCAGCCAGACACTAGCGGGAGGGAAAAACGAGCAGTACTTC
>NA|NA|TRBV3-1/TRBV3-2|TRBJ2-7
CASSQVPGWSGEQYF
TGTGCCAGCAGCCAAGTCCCGGGGTGGTCGGGCGAGCAGTACTTC
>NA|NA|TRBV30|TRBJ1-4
CAWSATNEKLFF
TGTGCCTGGAGCGCAACTAATGAAAAACTGTTTTTT
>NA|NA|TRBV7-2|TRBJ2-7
CASSSRGSSGEQYF
TGTGCCAGCAGCTCCCGGGGTAGCTCGGGGGAGCAGTACTTC
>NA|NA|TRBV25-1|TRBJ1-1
CASSPFGADFMPNTEAFF
TGTGCCAGCAGTCCATTTGGGGCAGACTTTATGCCGAACACTGAAGCTTTCTTT
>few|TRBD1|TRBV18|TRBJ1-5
CASSPSDRGNQPQHF
TGTGCCAGCTCACCATCGGACAGGGGCAATCAGCCCCAGCATTTT